This TCR beta chain appears in the sequencing data of a study of cytomegalovirus exposure and HLA in healthy donors (TCRdb year 2017). Describing the broader study: In an earlier analysis of several hundred of the donors, less than 350 Gb of sequence data and 117 million unique TCR beta sequences from roughly 200 million T cells were reported. Approximately 310 gigabases of sequencing data and 91 million or so unique TCR sequences made up an early release that covered approximately 620 HLA-typed donors. Of the 300 to 450 genotyped donors, approximately 80% fell in the genetic ancestry cluster associated with self-reported Caucasian donors. The aim of the study was to test whether cataloging public T cell receptors could identify signatures of past pathogen exposure. The study profiled the T cell repertoires of 666 subjects by immunosequencing and related them to cytomegalovirus serostatus. In addition to the first cohort of 650 to 750 subjects, a separate validation cohort of approximately 130 different subjects was used. High-throughput TCR immunosequencing, statistical association of individual TCRs with disease status, and machine learning were combined to predict cytomegalovirus infection status. A later analysis re-examined previously published TCR beta repertoires from about 670 donors and added high-resolution HLA genotyping to investigate patterns of TCR occurrence. The later analysis used no new phenotypic data to find candidate immune exposures, relying instead on TCR beta sequences and their occurrence across donors. In an earlier analysis of 587 of the donors, high-throughput TCR beta sequencing was used to judge whether each TCR beta V gene segment behaved as functional or pseudogenic. Donor age, sex, ethnicity and CMV serostatus were compiled together with the repertoire data. A later genetic analysis took genome-wide SNP genotypes for about 60% of the roughly 670 donors and used that subset as a discovery cohort. Every discovery cohort repertoire had been produced on one sequencing platform. HLA typing included class I and class II loci at four-digit resolution. Typing coverage differed by locus: A, B, C, DRB1 and DQB1 were typed in about 629-640 donors, DQA1 in about 500, DPA1 in over 600, and DPB1 in 472. A few DR-DQ haplotypes were treated as single units for association and clustering because of strong linkage in the cohort. Among 300 to 450 genotyped donors of the cohort, an average of approximately 250,000 unique TCR beta nucleotide sequences were sequenced per donor, 15% to 20% of them non-productive. Broad study findings and their caveats: Because HLA typing was missing for some donors at each locus, association tests included only the typed subset. Because counts were too low, approximately 15 rarely observed V segments, including chromosome 9 orphons, were excluded from the earlier analysis of 587 of the donors. Correlated functional status among segregating V segments might reflect linkage disequilibrium, but an unknown experimental factor could not be ruled out. According to a later analysis, most CMV-associated TCR beta chains appeared to be HLA-restricted, and the HLA associations seemed to be driven largely by CMV exposure. When HLA alleles, especially DR and DQ, strongly co-occurred, attributing TCR associations to individual alleles was difficult. The authors suggested that the approach could potentially be extended to other disease states and immunological phenotypes. Some IMGT-functional V segments, including TRBV6-2 and TRBV6-3, could not be told apart with the 87-base-pair reads, so those segments were excluded. A later analysis found that TCR association rates varied across HLA loci, with DRB1 alleles showing the most associated TCRs and HLA-C alleles the fewest. A later analysis associated roughly 17,000 TCR beta sequences with specific HLA alleles at a false discovery rate of 0.05. In this cohort, only TCR beta chains were sequenced, and detectable features were limited by the absence of alpha or paired-chain data. In an earlier analysis of about 600 of the donors, most TCR beta V segments appeared in productive rearrangements about 87% or about 30% of the time, broadly matching IMGT annotations. Across donors, most TCR sequences were observed very rarely, whereas some public TCRs were present in many individuals. A cluster of highly shared sequence variants was judged likely to represent a technical artifact of the sequencing pipeline. The presence/absence analyses assumed that sequencing depth was roughly uniform across donors, and that assumption may not be true. According to a later genetic analysis, donors in an Asian-associated ancestry cluster had fewer N-insertions in productive TCRs than the roughly 700-donor mean. According to a later analysis, parvovirus B19, influenza, CMV and Epstein-Barr virus appeared linked to several top co-occurrence clusters. Three of the identified cytomegalovirus-associated TCR beta chains were confirmed in vitro to be specific for cytomegalovirus antigens. A further reported finding was that TCR beta sequences accurately predicted the HLA-A and HLA-B alleles for most subjects in the first cohort. An association between a missense DCLRE1C variant and V-gene and J-gene trimming of TCR beta chains was found in a later genetic analysis and replicated in an independent cohort. Compared with equally common non-associated chains, HLA-associated TCR beta chains in a later analysis were more clonally expanded and had lower generation probabilities. In both the original and validation cohorts, the classifier was reported to diagnose cytomegalovirus status with high specificity and sensitivity. CMV serostatus was the only immune exposure information available for the cohort. The study listed around 160 TCR beta chains as associated with cytomegalovirus.

Reading from cysteine to phenylalanine, the CDR3 counts 16 amino acids. Here the CDR3 DNA is all that survives: 48 bases in frame from base 1. In the germline V gene, CDR1 corresponds to SGHTA and CDR2 to FQGTGA. At the junction V is shortened by 4 bases and J by 1 base; bases outside the gene matches: 3. Library generation was performed with the immunoSEQ multiplex PCR assay. For the multiplex PCR, a mixture combining 60 forward primers for TCR Vbeta segments and 13 reverse primers for TCR Jbeta segments was used. Amplification of the CDR3 region of rearranged TCR beta genes was performed with a multiplex PCR assay on genomic DNA. The amplified TCR beta libraries were sequenced on the Illumina HiSeq System as 87-base-pair reads. Concerning the study's data processing: In a later analysis, tens of millions of unique TCR beta chains were counted across the 666 repertoires, and roughly 11 million of these chains were shared by at least two donors. Raw reads were error-corrected and collapsed into unique sequences by a nearest-neighbor algorithm in which closely related sequences were merged to remove PCR and sequencing errors. To assign V, D and J gene segments, CDR3 sequences were aligned to IMGT reference sequences. For a sequence to be retained, a match of at least six nucleotides to both a V gene segment and a J gene segment was required. A rearrangement counted as productive if the CDR3 had no stop codons and remained in frame with V and J, and every other rearrangement counted as non-productive. CDR3 was defined by IMGT convention, running from the second conserved V-encoded cysteine to the conserved J-encoded phenylalanine. In an earlier analysis of around 600 of the donors, sequences lacking an unambiguous match to a single V gene segment were excluded. An earlier analysis of 587 of the donors classified V segments as functional when productive rearrangements were above 56.7% and as segregating when the standard deviation between donors was above 5%. A statistical classification framework was developed to diagnose cytomegalovirus status using the catalog of TCR beta chain sequences. In a later analysis, V and J genes were assigned by comparing TCR nucleotide sequences against IMGT/GENE-DB human TR gene sequences. A later analysis assigned CDR3 sequences and most-parsimonious VDJ recombination scenarios with the TCRdist pipeline. A later analysis defined each TCR beta chain by its CDR3 amino acid sequence plus V-gene family, and excluded reads lacking a unique V-gene family. As a way to deal with suspected cross-contamination and a sequencing artifact, a later analysis dropped approximately 570 nucleotide sequences that were highly shared and had low generation probability. In a later analysis, a clonal expansion index for each public chain was calculated from normalized within-repertoire ranks of inferred template counts. A later analysis computed generation probabilities with a VDJ recombination model fitted to out-of-frame rearrangements, and checked the results against IGoR. Hypergeometric tests were used in a later analysis to score TCR-TCR, TCR-HLA and TCR-CMV co-occurrence, with a repertoire-size bias correction applied to the TCR pairs. To estimate false discovery rates, a later analysis permuted the HLA or CMV assignments 20 times. In a later analysis, co-occurring TCRs were grouped using DBSCAN, and TCRdist sequence similarity was added for clustering within HLA-allele-positive subsets. Repertoires with fewer than 30,000 or more than 120,000 public chains were left out of co-occurrence clustering, as were four to six repertoires with anomalous nucleotide sharing. This is the immuneACCESS table as TCRdb keeps it, with only in-frame sequences that have V and J called. A part of the clones is gone; compared with another copy, unresolved V genes explain less than half, and the rest is unexplained. From that table come the V and J calls and clone size; the DNA was used to work out D and trimming. The sample yields some 92,000 clones; around 75% were counted once. The ten largest clones add up to 9.5% to 13% of the sample.

In total, more than 500 healthy bone marrow donors made up the cohort. Cohort members were all nominally healthy when sampled, although unrecorded immune exposures were likely present. The donor tested CMV seropositive and was one of the 289 seropositive cohort members. A peripheral blood sample was collected from each donor, and TCR beta sequencing was performed on peripheral blood mononuclear cells. Genomic DNA extraction from the blood cell samples was performed with the Qiagen DNeasy Blood Extraction Kit. A word on this clone: Its antigen is unknown. Nothing much larger sits one base from this clone, and base qualities are not available.

The rearranged chain carries TRBV7-3 and TRBJ2-5, with 13 middle bases fitting TRBD2. The sample consisted of PBMCs. The receptor comes from a man aged 18 to 35 in good health and CMV-seropositive. The CDR3 in this case is CASSSGLAGPQETQYF. The sequenced DNA is TGTGCCAGCAGCTCGGGACTAGCGGGGCCCCAAGAGACCCAGTACTTC. When the CDR3 is completed using the reference TRBV7-3 and TRBJ2-5 genes on either side, the full variable domain is GAGVSQTPSNKVTEKGKYVELRCDPISGHTALYWYRQSLGQGPEFLIYFQGTGAADDSGLPNDRFFAVRPEGSVSTLKIQRTERGDSAVYLCASSSGLAGPQETQYFGPGTRLLVL.